The T cell receptor beta chain under discussion was sequenced for a study of T cells in Graves' hyperthyroidism and ophthalmopathy (dated by TCRdb to 2018 to 2020). Background on the whole study: Peripheral blood was collected at initial diagnosis, before any treatment. The paper describes TCR Vbeta CDR3 sequencing of 135 peripheral blood samples, made up of 43 ophthalmopathy patients, around 78 hyperthyroidism patients and roughly 17 progressor patients. The 85 to 100 discovery patients were randomly split 7:3 into training and test sets. To identify TCR V-J signatures that set the groups apart, the researchers used a discovery cohort of approximately 98 patients, made up of fewer than 50 with Graves' ophthalmopathy and 57 with stable Graves' hyperthyroidism. In more than five Graves' hyperthyroidism patients, the study also compared T-cell repertoires from thyroid tissue with T-cell repertoires from blood. Prospective prediction of ophthalmopathy was tested in an independent validation cohort consisting of 18 hyperthyroidism patients and around 17 patients who later progressed to ophthalmopathy. After blood sampling, hyperthyroidism patients were treated with methimazole at a starting dose of 30 mg daily, and ophthalmopathy patients were treated with high-dose intravenous methylprednisolone.

Broad study findings and their caveats: In validation, progression to ophthalmopathy was predicted by the model with 70.59% sensitivity and under 85% specificity, a median of about 6 months before onset. Blood samples also contained most of the expanded thyroid clonotypes (frequency above 0.001), which suggests that blood repertoires may reflect thyroid immune responses. A model built on a 13 V-J signature distinguished ophthalmopathy from stable hyperthyroidism, reaching 87.88% sensitivity and about 81% specificity in cross-validation and 80%/75% in testing. No statistical method was used to set the sample size in advance, and investigators knew the group allocation.

TCR beta CDR3 regions were amplified from RNA transcripts. A first-round RT-PCR of the TCR CDR3 used the HTBI primer set with the Qiagen OneStep RT-PCR kit. Libraries were constructed in a second round of multiplex PCR, after which size selection and purification were carried out. Paired-end sequencing of the libraries was performed with 100 bp reads on an Illumina HiSeq2000. For the original study's pipeline: SOAPnuke was used to process the raw data, throwing out any read that contained adapters or uncalled bases, had a mean Phred below 15, or lacked an exact constant-primer or identifier match. COPE v1.2.5 was used to merge the high-quality paired reads, and each unique nucleotide sequence was defined as a clonotype. Clonotypes were aligned to IMGT TRBV, TRBD and TRBJ reference segments using MiTCR v1.1. Analysis was restricted to V-J combinations with a frequency above 0.0001, which covered roughly 99% of repertoires. The TCS score was defined as the ratio of F50 (clonal expansion) to E x V (chaos), calculated using BLOSUM62-based TCRdist between CDR3 peptides within each V-J. Welch's t-statistics and random forest reduced fewer than 550 V-J features to 13, which were used in a naive Bayes classifier (R e1071). Thyroid-blood repertoire similarity was quantified with the Morisita-Horn index. TCRdb cleaned the public reads at Q25 with fastp, built clones with MiXCR and kept in-frame beta chains. Rows merge per CDR3 protein into single entries with the most common DNA and genes. These V and J calls are TCRdb output, not the study's own analysis. The sample includes hundreds of thousands of distinct CDR3 sequences, with 14% to 15% observed a single time. About 4.5% of the sample rests with the top ten.

The CDR3 numbers 12 residues from cysteine through phenylalanine. The entry retains the CDR3 DNA only, 36 bases that are in frame from base 1. Relative to germline, V is 6 bases shorter and J is 10 bases shorter, with 15 bases between their ends. Ophthalmopathy patients had moderately to severely active disease, Clinical Activity Score of at least 3, NOSPECS grade of at least 4, and duration under 3 months. Any patient with an uncontrolled infection, another autoimmune disease, pregnancy or lactation was excluded. Diagnoses relied on clinical symptoms, serum thyroxine and TRAb, thyroid ultrasound and orbital computed tomography. PBMCs were isolated from 10 ml of fresh peripheral blood by Ficoll-Paque density gradient centrifugation. Total RNA was extracted with Trizol reagent, and quality was checked on an Agilent 2100 Bioanalyzer. This clonotype appeared many times. Its antigen is not yet known. Nothing much larger sits one base from this clone, and base qualities are not available.

The specimen was blood. The rearrangement combines TRBV12-3 or TRBV12-4 with TRBJ1-1; the D gene is possibly TRBD1, with 5 bases matching. The TCR comes from a woman aged 40 to 55 with Graves' ophthalmopathy. The DNA reads as follows: TGTGCCAGCAGGCCAGACAGTCCGACAGCTTTCTTT. This sequence encodes CASRPDSPTAFF.